This T cell receptor (beta chain) derives from a study of T cell changes during pregnancy in multiple sclerosis. TCRdb keeps only in-frame clones here, not all; method: immunoSEQ multiplex PCR. The sample shows about 68,000 clones, 80% to 95% of them seen only once. Trimming cost V 3 bases and J 6 bases; bases outside gene matches: 6. CDR1 is KGHSH and CDR2 is LQKENI in the germline V gene. The CDR3 covers 15 residues. The chain combines TRBV18 with TRBJ2-2, with 8 nucleotides matching TRBD2. This material consisted of peripheral blood, taken after pregnancy. This clonotype was sampled from a female donor in good health, enrolled as a control in a pregnancy study. CDR3 amino acids: CASSPRSGRSGELFF. CDR3 in DNA: TGTGCCAGCTCACCTAGGAGCGGGAGATCCGGGGAGCTGTTTTTT.